Listed below are T cell receptor beta chains from one sample, sequenced in a study of post-analysis software for immune sequencing data. One entry per CDR3 protein results from TCRdb running MiXCR on the PCR reads. The profile shows under 200,000 distinct CDR3 sequences, around 29% of them singletons. The specimen was blood. These receptors came from a girl aged 2-17 years with multiple sclerosis. The CDR3 runs from the conserved cysteine through the conserved F or W. D genes are given only for firm matches. Only some rows state a clone size, as once, few, many or a class for expanded clones.

J | V | D | size | CDR3 | DNA
TRBJ1-1 | TRBV2 | - | - | CASSEGGTQAFF | TGTGCCAGCAGTGAAGGAGGGACACAAGCTTTCTTT
TRBJ1-4 | TRBV5-1 | - | few | CASSWEGYNEKLFF | TGCGCCAGCAGCTGGGAGGGTTATAATGAAAAACTGTTTTTT
TRBJ1-1 | TRBV12-3/TRBV12-4 | - | few | CASSSRLPGENTEAFF | TGTGCCAGCAGTTCAAGGTTGCCAGGGGAGAACACTGAAGCTTTCTTT
TRBJ2-4 | TRBV28 | - | many | CASSSWPISHIQYF | TGTGCCAGCAGTTCATGGCCGATAAGCCACATTCAGTACTTC
TRBJ2-7 | TRBV3-1 | - | once | CASSQDRGRSYEQYF | TGTGCCAGCAGCCAAGACCGGGGGCGATCCTACGAGCAGTACTTC
TRBJ1-1 | TRBV29-1 | - | - | CSVGGCAEAFF | TGCAGCGTTGGGGGTTGTGCCGAAGCTTTCTTT
TRBJ2-7 | TRBV12-3/TRBV12-4 | - | many | CASSLSGDYEQYF | TGTGCCAGCAGTTTATCAGGGGACTACGAGCAGTACTTC
TRBJ2-7 | TRBV28 | TRBD1 | many | CASDTGGREQYF | TGTGCCAGCGATACAGGGGGGCGCGAGCAGTACTTC
TRBJ2-2 | TRBV24-1 | - | - | CATSDSTTVQGELFF | TGTGCCACCAGTGATTCGACGACAGTCCAGGGGGAGCTGTTTTTT
TRBJ1-1 | TRBV20-1 | - | - | CSASGQANTEAFF | TGCAGTGCCTCGGGTCAGGCAAACACTGAAGCTTTCTTT
TRBJ1-5 | TRBV9 | - | - | CASSVLDSNQPQHF | TGTGCCAGCAGCGTGTTGGATAGCAATCAGCCCCAGCATTTT
TRBJ2-7 | TRBV20-1 | TRBD2 | - | CSAGTSGGVNYEQYF | TGCAGTGCCGGGACTAGCGGGGGGGTAAATTACGAGCAGTACTTC
TRBJ1-5 | TRBV29-1 | - | - | CSVGWANQPQHF | TGCAGCGTTGGCTGGGCCAATCAGCCCCAGCATTTT
TRBJ2-1 | TRBV7-3 | TRBD2 | many | CASSRSSGGAGEQFF | TGTGCCAGCAGCCGCTCTAGCGGGGGGGCCGGCGAGCAGTTCTTC
TRBJ1-2 | TRBV7-2 | - | many | CASSLAAGLGYGYTF | TGTGCCAGCAGCTTAGCGGCAGGACTTGGCTATGGCTACACCTTC
TRBJ1-1 | TRBV10-3 | TRBD1 | few | CAIGGTGFAEAFF | TGTGCCATCGGGGGGACAGGGTTCGCTGAAGCTTTCTTT
TRBJ1-1 | TRBV20-1 | - | - | CSAAGMNTEAFF | TGCAGTGCTGCGGGCATGAACACTGAAGCTTTCTTT
TRBJ1-6 | TRBV5-1 | TRBD1 | many | CASSLAPPGTGNSPLHF | TGCGCCAGCAGCTTGGCCCCACCCGGGACAGGGAATTCACCCCTCCACTTT
TRBJ1-1 | TRBV12-3/TRBV12-4 | - | many | CASSLGRPAFF | TGTGCCAGCAGTTTAGGCAGACCGGCTTTCTTT
TRBJ2-2 | TRBV7-2 | - | - | CASIPPRGYTGELFF | TGTGCCAGCATCCCTCCCAGGGGATACACCGGGGAGCTGTTTTTT
TRBJ1-1 | TRBV4-1 | - | many | CASSQGPNTEAFF | TGCGCCAGCAGCCAAGGCCCGAACACTGAAGCTTTCTTT
TRBJ1-2 | TRBV7-3 | TRBD1 | few | CASSLDRKSGYTF | TGTGCCAGCAGCCTGGACAGGAAGAGTGGCTACACCTTC
TRBJ1-4 | TRBV4-1 | - | few | CASSQASQGGEKRFF | TGCGCCAGCAGCCAAGCTTCTCAAGGAGGGGAAAAACGGTTTTTT
TRBJ1-1 | TRBV6-1 | - | - | CASPEQGGTEAFF | TGTGCCAGCCCAGAACAGGGCGGCACTGAAGCTTTCTTT
TRBJ1-5 | TRBV4-1 | - | - | CASSQDLGGAGNQPQHF | TGCGCCAGCAGCCAAGATCTGGGGGGCGCGGGCAATCAGCCCCAGCATTTT
TRBJ2-5 | TRBV6-1 | - | - | CASSEEGPVGETQYF | TGTGCCAGCAGTGAAGAGGGGCCGGTTGGAGAGACCCAGTACTTC
TRBJ1-6 | TRBV4-1 | - | many | CASSPFVAGSLSPLHF | TGCGCCAGCAGCCCCTTCGTGGCAGGGAGCTTGTCACCCCTCCACTTT
TRBJ2-5 | TRBV7-6 | TRBD2 | few | CASSLAGVGGQETQYF | TGTGCCAGCAGCTTAGCGGGAGTGGGGGGGCAAGAGACCCAGTACTTC
TRBJ2-7 | TRBV11-2 | TRBD2 | - | CASTGLATIPLHEQYF | TGTGCCAGCACGGGACTAGCGACTATCCCGCTCCACGAGCAGTACTTC
TRBJ2-3 | TRBV20-1 | TRBD1 | many | CSAPTWDSQYF | TGCAGTGCTCCAACCTGGGACAGTCAGTATTTT
TRBJ2-4 | TRBV5-1 | - | - | CASSLAGMGIQYF | TGCGCCAGCAGCTTGGCAGGGATGGGGATTCAGTACTTC
TRBJ2-3 | TRBV7-2 | TRBD2 | few | CASSLLGLAGGKDTQYF | TGTGCCAGCAGCTTATTGGGACTAGCGGGAGGGAAAGATACGCAGTATTTT
TRBJ2-5 | TRBV7-7 | TRBD1 | - | CAGSGQGKETQYF | TGTGCCGGCAGCGGACAGGGGAAAGAGACCCAGTACTTC
TRBJ2-5 | TRBV4-1 | - | medium-sized | CASSQEDNQETQYF | TGCGCCAGCAGCCAAGAAGACAACCAAGAGACCCAGTACTTC
TRBJ2-1 | TRBV29-1 | TRBD2 | many | CSGFGTSGITSYNEQFF | TGCAGCGGATTTGGGACTAGCGGGATTACCTCCTACAATGAGCAGTTCTTC
TRBJ2-5 | TRBV5-1 | - | - | CASSCDGPTEEQYF | TGCGCCAGCAGCTGTGATGGCCCCACCGAGGAGCAGTACTTC
TRBJ1-5 | TRBV20-1 | - | many | CSARVQGRVGNQPQHF | TGCAGTGCTAGGGTACAGGGCCGGGTCGGCAATCAGCCCCAGCATTTT
TRBJ1-1 | TRBV28 | - | few | CASLERKGSYTEAFF | TGTGCCAGCCTGGAAAGAAAGGGAAGTTACACTGAAGCTTTCTTT
TRBJ2-5 | TRBV7-2 | - | once | CASSLASRGRGETQYF | TGTGCCAGCAGCTTAGCCAGCAGGGGACGCGGGGAGACCCAGTACTTC
TRBJ2-2 | TRBV12-3/TRBV12-4 | TRBD2 | - | CASIPGLALAGELFF | TGTGCCAGCATCCCGGGACTAGCTTTAGCCGGGGAGCTGTTTTTT
TRBJ2-7 | TRBV20-1 | TRBD2 | - | CSASRTSGGPYNEQYF | TGCAGTGCTAGTAGGACTAGCGGGGGCCCTTACAATGAGCAGTACTTC
TRBJ2-7 | TRBV6-6 | TRBD1 | many | CASSYLGQGEYEQYF | TGTGCCAGCAGTTACCTGGGACAGGGTGAATACGAGCAGTACTTC
TRBJ1-5 | TRBV28 | - | - | CASSLFQGTASSNQPQHF | TGTGCCAGTAGTTTATTTCAAGGGACGGCTTCTAGCAATCAGCCCCAGCATTTT
TRBJ1-2 | TRBV6-5 | - | - | CASSYARVGYGYTF | TGTGCCAGCAGTTACGCCCGGGTGGGGTATGGCTACACCTTC
TRBJ1-2 | TRBV20-1 | - | many | CSASRAYGYTF | TGCAGTGCTAGCAGGGCTTATGGCTACACCTTC
TRBJ1-1 | TRBV12-3/TRBV12-4 | - | many | CASSFGVFEAFF | TGTGCCAGCAGTTTCGGGGTGTTTGAAGCTTTCTTT
TRBJ2-3 | TRBV15 | - | few | CATRPTGQETDTQYF | TGTGCCACCCGTCCCACCGGGCAGGAGACAGATACGCAGTATTTT
TRBJ2-3 | TRBV7-9 | TRBD2 | few | CASSLNRRLAGSDTQYF | TGTGCCAGCAGCTTAAACCGTCGACTAGCGGGGTCAGATACGCAGTATTTT
TRBJ1-2 | TRBV29-1 | - | many | CSHPIGDGYTF | TGCAGCCATCCAATTGGGGATGGCTACACCTTC
TRBJ2-7 | TRBV12-3/TRBV12-4 | - | - | CASSSRCYEQYF | TGTGCCAGCAGTTCCCGGTGCTACGAGCAGTACTTC
TRBJ2-7 | TRBV20-1 | TRBD1 | - | CSARRDSFYEQYF | TGCAGTGCTAGAAGGGACAGTTTCTACGAGCAGTACTTC
TRBJ1-2 | TRBV10-3 | - | - | CAIRDTGKYGYTF | TGTGCCATCAGGGACACGGGAAAATATGGCTACACCTTC